Given below is one T cell receptor (beta chain) in context. The record originates from a study of cytomegalovirus exposure and HLA in healthy donors. Germline lookup yields CDR1 SGHTA and CDR2 FQGNSA. This CDR3 is built from 14 residues. Trimming removed 6 bases from V and 0 bases from J, with 12 bases in between. PCR employed 60 Vbeta and 13 Jbeta primers. Only in-frame clones appear in the TCRdb table, and some are missing; sequencing was by immunoSEQ multiplex PCR. This sample yields approximately 200,000 clones, of which almost 85% are seen a single time; about 0.25% belongs to the top ten. This sequence was found in a boy aged 10-17 years in good health and CMV-seronegative. The chain combines TRBV7-2 with TRBJ2-7, with D unresolved. The sequenced sample consisted of PBMCs. CDR3 nucleotide sequence: TGTGCCAGCAGTATCGTACTCCTCTCCTACGAGCAGTACTTC. Translation: CASSIVLLSYEQYF.